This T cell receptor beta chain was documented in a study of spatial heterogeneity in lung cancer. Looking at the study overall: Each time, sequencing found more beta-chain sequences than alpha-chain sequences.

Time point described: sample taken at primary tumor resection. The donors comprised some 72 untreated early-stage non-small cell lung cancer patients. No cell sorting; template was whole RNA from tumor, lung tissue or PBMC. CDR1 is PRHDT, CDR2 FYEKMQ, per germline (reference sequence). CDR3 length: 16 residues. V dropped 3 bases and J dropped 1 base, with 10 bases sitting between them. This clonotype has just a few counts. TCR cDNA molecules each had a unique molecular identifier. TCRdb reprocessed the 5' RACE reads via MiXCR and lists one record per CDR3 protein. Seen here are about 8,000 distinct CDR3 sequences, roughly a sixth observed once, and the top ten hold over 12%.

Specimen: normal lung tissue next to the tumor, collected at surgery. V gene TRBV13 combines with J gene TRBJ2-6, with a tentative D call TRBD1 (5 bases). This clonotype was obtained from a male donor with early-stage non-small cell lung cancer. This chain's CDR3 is CASSLPRQSGANVLTF. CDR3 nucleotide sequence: TGTGCCAGCAGCTTGCCCCGACAGTCTGGGGCCAACGTCCTGACTTTC.